The rows below give T cell receptor beta chains drawn from one sample of a study of T cell changes during pregnancy in multiple sclerosis. Produced via immunoSEQ multiplex PCR; TCRdb's table is partial and in-frame only. Among 35,000 to 50,000 clones listed, under 95% were seen once. The specimen was PBMCs (not recorded whether the cells were cultured). The source of these receptors is a female donor with multiple sclerosis, enrolled in a pregnancy study. The CDR3 runs from the conserved cysteine through the conserved F or W. Each record gives: clone size, J gene, V gene, D gene, CDR3 protein, CDR3 DNA. The D gene is left open where the match is weak. Only part of the rows carry a size: once, few, many, or a class if the clone is expanded.

clone_size: .
j_call: TRBJ2-7
v_call: TRBV28
d_call: TRBD1
cdr3_aa: CASSTTGGKQYF
cdr3_nt: TGTGCCAGCAGCACGACAGGGGGGAAGCAGTACTTC

clone_size: .
j_call: TRBJ2-3
v_call: TRBV7-2
d_call: TRBD2
cdr3_aa: CASSLMGGGPRSTDTQYF
cdr3_nt: TGTGCCAGCAGCTTAATGGGCGGGGGTCCGCGGAGCACAGATACGCAGTATTTT

clone_size: .
j_call: TRBJ1-1
v_call: TRBV6-6
d_call: .
cdr3_aa: CASSYSISNTEAFF
cdr3_nt: TGTGCCAGCAGTTACTCGATTTCGAACACTGAAGCTTTCTTT

clone_size: .
j_call: TRBJ2-4
v_call: TRBV5-6
d_call: TRBD1
cdr3_aa: CASSLGTGKNIQYF
cdr3_nt: TGTGCCAGCAGCTTGGGGACAGGCAAAAACATTCAGTACTTC

clone_size: .
j_call: TRBJ2-7
v_call: TRBV4-1
d_call: TRBD2
cdr3_aa: CAPNWTRYSGPVSYEQYF
cdr3_nt: TGCGCCCCCAATTGGACAAGATATAGCGGGCCTGTCTCCTACGAGCAGTACTTC

clone_size: .
j_call: TRBJ1-1
v_call: TRBV11-2
d_call: .
cdr3_aa: CASSLDRTEAFF
cdr3_nt: TGTGCCAGCAGCTTAGACAGGACTGAAGCTTTCTTT

clone_size: .
j_call: TRBJ2-3
v_call: TRBV11-2
d_call: .
cdr3_aa: CASSLKGGDTQYF
cdr3_nt: TGTGCCAGCAGCTTAAAAGGGGGAGATACGCAGTATTTT

clone_size: .
j_call: TRBJ2-5
v_call: TRBV9
d_call: .
cdr3_aa: CASSVVGTEKETQYF
cdr3_nt: TGTGCCAGCAGCGTAGTAGGAACAGAGAAAGAGACCCAGTACTTC

clone_size: .
j_call: TRBJ1-1
v_call: TRBV28
d_call: TRBD1
cdr3_aa: CASSYTGTGRAFF
cdr3_nt: TGTGCCAGCAGTTACACCGGGACAGGGCGGGCTTTCTTT

clone_size: .
j_call: TRBJ1-1
v_call: TRBV5-6
d_call: .
cdr3_aa: CASSLVRGNTEAFF
cdr3_nt: TGTGCCAGCAGCTTGGTCAGGGGGAACACTGAAGCTTTCTTT

clone_size: few
j_call: TRBJ1-5
v_call: TRBV21-1
d_call: .
cdr3_aa: CASSKHNKQPQHF
cdr3_nt: TGTGCCAGCAGCAAACATAACAAGCAGCCCCAGCATTTT

clone_size: .
j_call: TRBJ1-1
v_call: TRBV5-1
d_call: .
cdr3_aa: CASSLSMEGGNTEAFF
cdr3_nt: TGCGCCAGCAGCTTGTCAATGGAGGGGGGGAACACTGAAGCTTTCTTT

clone_size: .
j_call: TRBJ2-7
v_call: TRBV28
d_call: .
cdr3_aa: CASSSTLFAYEQYF
cdr3_nt: TGTGCCAGCAGTTCCACCCTGTTCGCTTACGAGCAGTACTTC

clone_size: .
j_call: TRBJ1-5
v_call: TRBV2
d_call: TRBD1
cdr3_aa: CASRGEQGAEPQHF
cdr3_nt: TGTGCCAGCAGGGGAGAACAGGGGGCGGAGCCCCAGCATTTT

clone_size: .
j_call: TRBJ2-7
v_call: TRBV6-5
d_call: .
cdr3_aa: CASRRTENEQYF
cdr3_nt: TGTGCCAGCAGGCGGACAGAGAACGAGCAGTACTTC

clone_size: .
j_call: TRBJ1-3
v_call: TRBV7-9
d_call: .
cdr3_aa: CASSSPQGVYTIYF
cdr3_nt: TGTGCCAGCAGCTCCCCACAGGGAGTATACACCATATATTTT

clone_size: few
j_call: TRBJ1-1
v_call: TRBV15
d_call: .
cdr3_aa: CATSRDWVTNMNTEAFF
cdr3_nt: TGTGCCACCAGCAGAGATTGGGTCACCAACATGAACACTGAAGCTTTCTTT

clone_size: .
j_call: TRBJ2-1
v_call: TRBV14
d_call: TRBD1
cdr3_aa: CASSQQTGARGEQFF
cdr3_nt: TGTGCCAGCAGCCAGCAGACAGGGGCACGTGGTGAGCAGTTCTTC

clone_size: .
j_call: TRBJ2-7
v_call: TRBV30
d_call: .
cdr3_aa: CAWSVQDFYEQYF
cdr3_nt: TGTGCCTGGAGTGTGCAGGACTTCTACGAGCAGTACTTC

clone_size: .
j_call: TRBJ1-2
v_call: TRBV5-6
d_call: .
cdr3_aa: CASSSLGVGYTF
cdr3_nt: TGTGCCAGCAGCTCGCTGGGGGTTGGCTACACCTTC

clone_size: .
j_call: TRBJ1-3
v_call: TRBV7-2
d_call: .
cdr3_aa: CASSFRGQRGNTIYF
cdr3_nt: TGTGCCAGCAGCTTTCGTGGGCAGCGTGGAAACACCATATATTTT

clone_size: .
j_call: TRBJ1-3
v_call: TRBV19
d_call: .
cdr3_aa: CASGLISGNTIYF
cdr3_nt: TGTGCCAGTGGACTGATCTCTGGAAACACCATATATTTT